These 30 T cell receptor beta chains were all obtained from the same sample, sequenced in a study of shared clonotypes between healthy human individuals. Generated by immunoSEQ multiplex PCR, the TCRdb table keeps only in-frame clones and is missing some. This sample has approximately 470,000 clones; 81% occur once, and the top ten carry over 9.5%. Sequencing used PBMCs. The source is a woman aged 40 to 50 in good health. Some clones in this sample may be carry-over from other donors' samples.

In this sample, this clone turned up a few times. The chain carries TRBV5-5 and TRBJ2-5, with D possibly TRBD2 on 5 matching bases. The CDR3 is 16 residues long. Trimming pared 1 base from V and 2 bases from J, leaving 15 bases between. Per germline, CDR1 SGHKS and CDR2 YYEKEE (reference sequence). The CDR3 DNA reads as TGTGCCAGCAGCTTGTCGGGGTCGGTCCTTCAAGAGACCCAGTACTTC. The encoded protein is CASSLSGSVLQETQYF.

V is TRBV6-4 and J is TRBJ1-2; 7 bases are shared with TRBD1. V lost 6 bases and J lost 7; bases outside the gene matches: 5. The CDR3 loop spans 12 amino acids. Germline V CDR1 and CDR2: MRHNA, SNTAGT. The chain's CDR3 is CASSTGEGGYTF. In nucleotides, the CDR3 is TGTGCCAGCAGCACAGGGGAAGGTGGCTACACCTTC.

CDR3 protein: CASSIDRYRDYGYTF. For the CDR3, the DNA is TGTGCCAGTAGTATAGATCGTTACCGAGACTATGGCTACACCTTC. The chain joins TRBV19 to TRBJ1-2; no firm D call. The V gene lost 0 bases and the J gene lost 3 bases, with 11 bases spanning the gap. The CDR3 is 15 residues long. Germline CDR1 is LNHDA and CDR2 is SQIVND (reference sequence).

Of note for this clone: It is likely a read error: a sequence one base away is far more abundant. At the DNA level, this CDR3 is encoded by other sequences in the same sample as well. V is TRBV5-6 and J is TRBJ2-7; 11 bases are a match to TRBD1. This CDR3 is built from 17 residues. Germline loops: CDR1 SGHDT, CDR2 YYEEEE. V lost 3 bases to trimming and J lost 1 base; unmatched junction nucleotides: 9. The CDR3: CASSSGSGTGGSYEQYF. CDR3 DNA: TGTGCCAGCAGCTCGGGGTCAGGGACAGGGGGATCCTACGAGCAGTACTTC.

The V call is TRBV15, the J call TRBJ2-5; D gene ambiguous. Germline loops: CDR1 LNHNV, CDR2 YYDKDF (reference sequence). Deletions cut 5 bases from V and 2 bases from J, with 9 bases between. This CDR3 has 13 amino acids. In DNA, the CDR3 is TGTGCCACCAGCCTCGACTGGCAAGAGACCCAGTACTTC. Its translation: CATSLDWQETQYF.

The chain is built from TRBV1 and TRBJ2-1; TRBD2, as called in the table, went unchecked against the DNA. TRBV1 is labeled a pseudogene. There are 18 residues in the CDR3. The CDR3 sequence: CTSSHFRTSGNSYNEQFF. The DNA for the CDR3 is TGCACCAGCAGCCATTTCCGGACTAGCGGGAATAGCTACAATGAGCAGTTCTTC.

This chain joins TRBV7-9 and TRBJ2-1; tentative D call: TRBD2 (5 bases). CDR3 size: 15 residues. Trimming shortened V by 3 bases and J by 0 bases, and 9 bases separated the two germline ends. Germline V gene lookup returns CDR1 SEHNR and CDR2 FQNEAQ (reference sequence). CDR3 loop: CASSLNSASYNEQFF. The CDR3 bases are TGTGCCAGCAGCTTGAATAGCGCCTCCTACAATGAGCAGTTCTTC.

This clone has a count of ten or more. V and J are TRBV9 and TRBJ1-2; no reliable D call. V lost 3 bases and J 9 bases, leaving 15 bases between the germline ends. CDR3 length: 13 residues. CDR1 SGDLS and CDR2 YYNGEE come from the germline V gene. Here the CDR3 reads CASSGTHGSSYTF. The CDR3 DNA reads as TGTGCCAGCAGCGGGACCCACGGGAGCAGCTACACCTTC.

V usage is TRBV5-8 and J usage is TRBJ2-7; no reliable D call. The germline CDR1 and CDR2 sequences are SGHTS and YDEGEE. The CDR3 consists of 13 residues. V shed 1 base and J shed 3 bases, with 8 bases lying between them. CDR3 DNA: TGTGCCAGCAGCTTGTTAGATAGCTACGAGCAGTACTTC. Residues: CASSLLDSYEQYF.

The chain combines TRBV5-4 with TRBJ2-7; 13 nucleotides match TRBD2. Looked up from germline, CDR1 is SGHNT and CDR2 is YYREEE (reference sequence). The CDR3 has 16 residues. The J segment lost 5 bases and the V segment lost 3 bases, leaving 8 bases of the junction unmatched. The CDR3 DNA sequence: TGTGCCAGCAGCTCGAGGACTAGCGGGAGAAGGGACGAGCAGTACTTC. Its translation: CASSSRTSGRRDEQYF.

This chain links TRBV27 with TRBJ1-1; TRBD1 matches 7 bases. Germline assignment: CDR1 MNHEY and CDR2 SMNVEV (reference sequence). With 5 bases clipped from V and 0 bases from J, the junction kept 3 bases outside the gene matches. This CDR3 has 14 amino acids. DNA of the CDR3: TGTGCCAGCAGTCTGGGACAGATGAACACTGAAGCTTTCTTT. Translating it yields CASSLGQMNTEAFF.

J is TRBJ2-7 and V is TRBV28; 8 nucleotides agree with TRBD2. The J segment lost 5 bases and the V segment lost 6 bases, leaving 12 bases of the junction unmatched. CDR3 length: 15 residues. Germline CDR1 reads MDHEN; CDR2 reads SYDVKM. CDR3 residues: CASSQSGRFIHEQYF. The CDR3, as DNA: TGTGCCAGCAGCCAAAGCGGGAGATTTATCCACGAGCAGTACTTC.

V usage is TRBV7-2 and J usage is TRBJ2-2; TRBD2 matches at 9 bases. This CDR3 has 14 amino acids. Looked up from germline, CDR1 is SGHTA and CDR2 is FQGNSA. The V and J ends lost 7 bases and 8 bases, in that order; junction bases with no gene match: 8. CDR3 sequence reads: CASNPGLAPGELFF. The CDR3, as DNA: TGTGCCAGCAACCCGGGACTAGCCCCTGGGGAGCTGTTTTTT.

The chain couples TRBV5-6 to TRBJ2-7; D gene ambiguous. Trimming took 0 bases from V and 7 from J, leaving 11 bases between them. Per germline, CDR1 SGHDT and CDR2 YYEEEE. The length of the CDR3 is 13 residues. The DNA of the CDR3 is TGTGCCAGCAGCTTGGCCGGCCTCTCGGAGCAGTACTTC. Translated, it gives CASSLAGLSEQYF.

The gene calls are TRBV4-3 and TRBJ2-7, with 9 bases matching TRBD2. CDR1 LGHNA and CDR2 YSLEER come from the germline V gene. The CDR3 extends over 16 amino acids. Unmatched junction bases numbered 11, after V lost 4 bases and J lost 4 bases. The CDR3 sequence is CASSPSIAGVGYEQYF. Written as DNA, the CDR3 is TGCGCCAGCAGCCCTTCTATAGCGGGAGTCGGGTACGAGCAGTACTTC.

Notes on this clone: A far larger clone is just one base off, so this is likely a read error. This sequence joins TRBV4-1 and TRBJ2-7, with D possibly matching TRBD1 (5 bases). The V gene lost 0 bases and the J gene lost 2 bases, with 14 bases spanning the gap. The CDR3 runs to 16 residues. Germline CDR1 and CDR2: MGHRA and YSYEKL. As DNA, the CDR3 is TGCGCCAGCAGCCAAGAGACCCCGACAGTCCCCTACGAGCAGTACTTC. This translates into CASSQETPTVPYEQYF.

This sequence joins TRBV7-9 and TRBJ2-3, with D uncertain. Trimming stripped 1 base from V and 0 bases from J, with 11 bases between. Germline CDR1 SEHNR, CDR2 FQNEAQ (reference sequence). The CDR3 extends over 16 amino acids. CDR3 amino acids: CASSLVGRTSTDTQYF. CDR3 nucleotide sequence: TGTGCCAGCAGCTTAGTTGGTCGAACTAGCACAGATACGCAGTATTTT.

The chain employs TRBV5-4 and TRBJ2-3, with 7 bases aligning to TRBD2. J lost 6 bases, V lost 0 bases, and 16 bases had no gene match. Germline V lookup: CDR1 SGHNT, CDR2 YYREEE (reference sequence). The CDR3 covers 18 residues. CDR3 coding DNA: TGTGCCAGCAGCTTGGGGGGCCCACTAGCGCGCAAGTCTGATACGCAGTATTTT. It specifies CASSLGGPLARKSDTQYF.

As regards this clone: The sample holds other DNA sequences that translate to the same CDR3. V usage is TRBV28 and J usage is TRBJ2-7; D ambiguous. CDR1 and CDR2 (germline): MDHEN, SYDVKM. V gave up 4 bases and J gave up 0 bases, with 4 bases separating them. This CDR3 contains 12 residues. CDR3 DNA: TGTGCCAGCAGTTGGGGCTCCTACGAGCAGTACTTC. This gives the protein CASSWGSYEQYF. Full variable domain (missing parts from reference TRBV28 and TRBJ2-7): DVKVTQSSRYLVKRTGEKVFLECVQDMDHENMFWYRQDPGLGLRLIYFSYDVKMKEKGDIPEGYSVSREKKERFSLILESASTNQTSMYLCASSWGSYEQYFGPGTRLTVT.

As to this clone: Additional DNA sequences in this sample encode the identical CDR3. The chain links TRBV6-5 to TRBJ2-3; D call uncertain. This CDR3 is built from 12 residues. Trimming left V 4 bases short and J 3 bases short, with 5 bases between. CDR1 and CDR2 from the germline V gene are MNHEY and SVGAGI. CDR3 amino acids: CASSSTTDTQYF. DNA for the CDR3: TGTGCCAGCAGTTCGACTACAGATACGCAGTATTTT.

Regarding this clone: It is likely a read error: a sequence one base away is far more abundant. The chain couples TRBV4-3 to TRBJ2-7, with D perhaps matching TRBD2 (5 bases). The CDR3 is 14 amino acids. From germline, CDR1 is LGHNA and CDR2 YSLEER. V was trimmed by 3 bases and J by 4 bases, leaving 13 bases between them. The DNA of the CDR3 is TGCGCCAGCAGCCATAACAGTGGGGAGTACGAGCAGTACTTC. Its translation: CASSHNSGEYEQYF.

The chain has TRBV4-2 and TRBJ2-7; TRBD2 aligns across 7 bases. The CDR3 has 14 residues. The V gene end was trimmed by 2 bases and the J gene end by 3 bases; junction bases not matched to a gene: 4. CDR1 and CDR2 from the germline V gene are LGHNA and YNFKEQ. CDR3 nucleotide sequence: TGTGCCAGCAGCCAACGACGCGGGAGCTACGAGCAGTACTTC. Translated, it gives CASSQRRGSYEQYF.

The chain carries TRBV28 and TRBJ2-7; TRBD2 matches 7 bases. CDR3 length equals 15 residues. The ends lost 6 bases at V and 3 bases at J; junction bases unmatched: 11. Germline assignment: CDR1 MDHEN and CDR2 SYDVKM. The CDR3 nucleotides read TGTGCCAGCAGGAATACAGCTAGCGGTTACTACGAGCAGTACTTC. Protein sequence: CASRNTASGYYEQYF.

This rearrangement joins TRBV29-1 to TRBJ2-7, with D possibly being TRBD1 or TRBD2 (6 bases each). Germline loops: CDR1 SQVTM, CDR2 ANQGSEA. There are 12 residues in the CDR3. V was shortened by 4 bases and J by 1 base, with 8 bases between the two germline ends. CDR3 region: CSVGRGSYEQYF. As DNA, the CDR3 is TGCAGCGTTGGGAGGGGGTCCTACGAGCAGTACTTC.

The genes are TRBV5-6 and TRBJ1-1; 8 bases agree with TRBD1. CDR1 is SGHDT and CDR2 is YYEEEE in the germline V gene. Unmatched junction bases numbered 7, after V lost 1 base and J lost 8 bases. The CDR3 length is 14 residues. The CDR3 coding sequence is TGTGCCAGCAGCTTGTTGCCCGGACAGGGAGAAGCTTTCTTT. Amino acids: CASSLLPGQGEAFF.

Details on this clone: A read error is the likely source, as a far larger clone sits one nucleotide away. The gene calls are TRBV4-2 and TRBJ1-5; D might be TRBD1 or TRBD2, each matching 6 bases. The J call may be incorrect, as the DNA end agrees better with TRBJ2-3. Germline V lookup: CDR1 LGHNA, CDR2 YNFKEQ. There are 15 residues in the CDR3. The DNA of the CDR3 is TGTGCCAGCAGCCAAGATGAGGGGGGCCATCAGCCCCAGTATTTT. Its translation is CASSQDEGGHQPQYF.

V gene TRBV18 combines with J gene TRBJ1-1, with D tentatively TRBD1 (6 bases). V was clipped by 2 bases and J by 6 bases, with 10 bases between them. This CDR3 is built from 13 residues. The germline gives CDR1 KGHSH, CDR2 LQKENI. DNA of the CDR3: TGTGCCAGCTCACCAGGACGGGGGCCTGAAGCTTTCTTT. This encodes CASSPGRGPEAFF.

Note on this clone: This sequence may be a read error, since a much larger clone differs from it by one base. The V gene is TRBV7-3, the J gene TRBJ2-1; TRBD2 is a possible D gene (7 bases). CDR3 length: 16 residues. Germline V CDR1 and CDR2: SGHTA, FQGTGA. V lost 1 base, J lost 9 bases, and 19 bases lay in between. The CDR3 DNA reads TGTGCCAGCAGCTTAATGCTAGCGGAGACGGACAGTGAGCAGTTCTTC. It is translated as CASSLMLAETDSEQFF. Full variable domain (rest looked up from reference TRBV7-3 and TRBJ2-1): GAGVSQTPSNKVTEKGKYVELRCDPISGHTALYWYRQSLGQGPEFLIYFQGTGAADDSGLPNDRFFAVRPEGSVSTLKIQRTERGDSAVYLCASSLMLAETDSEQFFGPGTRLTVL.

The chain carries TRBV19 and TRBJ2-6; D remains unclear. The CDR3 length is 14 residues. CDR1 is LNHDA, CDR2 SQIVND, per germline (reference sequence). The V end was cut by 5 bases, the J end by 0 bases, with 5 bases between. The CDR3 sequence: CASSWDSGANVLTF. CDR3 bases: TGTGCCAGTAGTTGGGACTCTGGGGCCAACGTCCTGACTTTC.

Concerning this clone itself: One base away lies a much larger clone, so this may be a sequencing read error. CDR3 sequence: CASRRTGESYEQYF. CDR3 coding DNA: TGTGCCAGCAGGAGGACAGGGGAGTCCTACGAGCAGTACTTC. The chain recombines TRBV6-1 with TRBJ2-7; 9 bases fit TRBD1. The germline CDR1 and CDR2 sequences are MNHNS and SASEGT. The CDR3 sequence is 14 residues long. The junction had 4 bases not matched to a gene; V was cut back by 6 bases and J by 1 base.